This record looks at one T cell receptor (beta chain) sequence and its context. Only a few counts were recorded for this clonotype. Its antigen is not yet known. No base quality information exists; no much larger clone differs at one position. The germline V gene gives CDR1 as LGHNT and CDR2 as FRNRAP. Compared with germline, V lacks 7 bases and J lacks 1 base; bases without a gene match: 5. The CDR3 numbers 15 residues from cysteine through phenylalanine. Kept here is only the CDR3 DNA, which spans 45 bases and is read in frame from base 1. The data derive from a study of T cells in Graves' hyperthyroidism and ophthalmopathy (dated by TCRdb to about 2019). For context, the study as a whole: Peripheral blood samples were taken at initial diagnosis, before any treatment was given. A discovery cohort of about 95 patients, 43 with Graves' ophthalmopathy and 57 with stable Graves' hyperthyroidism, was used to find distinguishing TCR V-J signatures. According to the paper, TCR Vbeta CDR3 sequencing was carried out on roughly 130 peripheral blood samples, which came from around 43 ophthalmopathy, 80 or so hyperthyroidism and approximately 17 progressor patients. Prospective prediction of ophthalmopathy was tested in an independent validation cohort consisting of 18 to 20 hyperthyroidism patients and over 15 patients who later progressed to ophthalmopathy. In more than 5 Graves' hyperthyroidism patients, the study also compared T-cell repertoires from thyroid tissue with T-cell repertoires from blood. The 100 or so discovery patients were divided at random into training and test sets in a 7:3 ratio. Once sampling was done, hyperthyroidism patients were given methimazole at a starting dose of 30 mg daily, whereas ophthalmopathy patients were given high-dose intravenous methylprednisolone. Beyond this particular receptor, the publication reports: Sample size was not statistically predetermined, and investigators were not blinded to group allocation. Most expanded thyroid clonotypes (frequency above 0.001) were also found in blood, which suggests that blood repertoires may mirror thyroid immune responses. In validation, the model predicted progression to ophthalmopathy a median of approximately 6.3 months before onset, with roughly 70% sensitivity and nearly 75% specificity. A model built on a 13 V-J signature distinguished ophthalmopathy from stable hyperthyroidism, reaching 87.88% sensitivity and 81.08% specificity in cross-validation and 80%/75% in testing.

A patient counted as having stable Graves' hyperthyroidism if no progression to ophthalmopathy occurred over 18 months of follow-up. Hyperthyroidism patients were newly diagnosed, had a disease duration of under 2 months, and were aged 18 to 65 years. Patients with uncontrolled infections, other autoimmune diseases, pregnancy or lactation were excluded. Diagnoses were based on clinical symptoms, serum thyroxine and TRAb, thyroid ultrasound and orbital computed tomography. Ficoll-Paque density gradient centrifugation was used to isolate PBMCs from 8.5 to 10 ml of fresh peripheral blood. Trizol reagent was used to extract total RNA, and RNA quality was then checked on an Agilent 2100 Bioanalyzer. The TCR beta CDR3 regions were amplified from the RNA transcripts. A first-round RT-PCR of the TCR CDR3 used the HTBI primer set with the Qiagen OneStep RT-PCR kit. The libraries were constructed in a second round of multiplex PCR and then size-selected and purified. The libraries were sequenced on an Illumina HiSeq2000 using paired-end 100 bp reads. The authors' pipeline ran thus. Raw data were processed with SOAPnuke, discarding reads with adapters, uncalled bases, mean Phred below 15, or no exact constant-primer or identifier match. High-quality paired reads were merged with COPE v1.2.5, and unique nucleotide sequences were defined as clonotypes. MiTCR v1.1 was used to align the clonotypes against IMGT TRBV, TRBD and TRBJ reference segments. The analysis was restricted to V-J combinations with a frequency above 0.0001, which together covered approximately 99% of the repertoires. The TCS score was defined as the ratio of F50 (clonal expansion) to E x V (chaos), calculated using BLOSUM62-based TCRdist between CDR3 peptides within each V-J. Welch's t-statistics and random forest reduced roughly 500 V-J features to roughly 13, which were used in a naive Bayes classifier (R e1071). TCRdb reprocessing: public reads trimmed at Q25 with fastp, clones called with MiXCR, in-frame beta chains kept. Every CDR3 protein is listed once, alongside the most common genes and DNA of its rows. The V and J calls and clone size are TCRdb's, not the authors'. Here the sample has 600,000 to 900,000 distinct CDR3 sequences; approximately 16% occur a single time. Under 10% of the sample is taken by the ten largest.

The material sequenced was blood. The rearrangement combines TRBV12-5 with TRBJ2-2; the junction holds 8 bases that match TRBD1. This TCR was sampled from a man aged 18 to 29 with Graves' hyperthyroidism. The CDR3 protein is CASAVQGGNTGELFF. The nucleotide sequence is given as TGTGCTAGTGCTGTACAGGGGGGGAACACCGGGGAGCTGTTTTTT.